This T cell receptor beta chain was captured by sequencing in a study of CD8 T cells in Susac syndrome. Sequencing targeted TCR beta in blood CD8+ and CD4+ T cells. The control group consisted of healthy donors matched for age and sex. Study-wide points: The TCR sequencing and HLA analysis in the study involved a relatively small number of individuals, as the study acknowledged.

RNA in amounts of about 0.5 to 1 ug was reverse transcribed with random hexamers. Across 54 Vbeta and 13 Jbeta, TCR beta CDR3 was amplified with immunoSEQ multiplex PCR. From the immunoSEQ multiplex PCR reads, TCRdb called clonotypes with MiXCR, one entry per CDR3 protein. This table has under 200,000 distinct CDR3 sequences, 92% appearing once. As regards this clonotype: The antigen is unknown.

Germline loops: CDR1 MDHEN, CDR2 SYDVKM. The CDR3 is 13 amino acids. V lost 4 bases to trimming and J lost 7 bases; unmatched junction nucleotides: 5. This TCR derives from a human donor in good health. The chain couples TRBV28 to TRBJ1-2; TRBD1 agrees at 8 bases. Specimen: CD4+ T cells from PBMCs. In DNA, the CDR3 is TGTGCCAGCAGTTCGGACAGGGAACGTGGCTACACCTTC. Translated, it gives CASSSDRERGYTF.